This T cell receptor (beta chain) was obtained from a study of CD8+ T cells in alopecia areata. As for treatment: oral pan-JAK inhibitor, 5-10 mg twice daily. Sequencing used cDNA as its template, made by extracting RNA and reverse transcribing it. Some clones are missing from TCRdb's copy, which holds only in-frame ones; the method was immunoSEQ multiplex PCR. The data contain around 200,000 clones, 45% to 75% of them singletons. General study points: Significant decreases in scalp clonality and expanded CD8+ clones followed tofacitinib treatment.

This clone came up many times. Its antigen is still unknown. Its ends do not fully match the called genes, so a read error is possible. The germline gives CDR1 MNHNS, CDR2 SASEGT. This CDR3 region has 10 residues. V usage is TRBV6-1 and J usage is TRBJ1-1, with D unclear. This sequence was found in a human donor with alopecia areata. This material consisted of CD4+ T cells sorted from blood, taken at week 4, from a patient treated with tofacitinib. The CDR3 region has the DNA TGTGCCAGCAGTGAGACACGTAAGGTCTTT. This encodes CASSETRKVF.